In this sample, the clone carrying this T cell receptor (beta chain) turned up many times. This record belongs to a study of molecular identifiers for immune sequencing clone quantification. Looked up from germline, CDR1 is SGHRS and CDR2 is YFSETQ. J gave up 0 bases and V 3 bases, and 11 bases lay outside the gene matches. The CDR3 is made up of 18 amino acids. TCRdb processed the PCR reads anew with MiXCR; each CDR3 protein has one entry. The repertoire holds some 88,000 distinct CDR3 sequences, with over 20% as singletons. The rearrangement uses TRBV5-1 and TRBJ2-1, with 8 bases aligning to TRBD1. Sequencing input: naive CD8+ T cells from blood, with Jurkat cell RNA spiked in. Subset described: FACS-sorted CD8+CD4-CCR7+CD45RA+ naive T cells. The TCR comes from a human donor in good health. Some libraries in this study had Jurkat cell RNA spiked in. The CDR3 loop reads CASSSETRQGSSYNEQFF. The CDR3 DNA reads as TGCGCCAGCAGCTCGGAGACCAGACAGGGGAGCTCCTACAATGAGCAGTTCTTC. The full variable domain, completed using reference TRBV5-1 and TRBJ2-1, is KAGVTQTPRYLIKTRGQQVTLSCSPISGHRSVSWYQQTPGQGLQFLFEYFSETQRNKGNFPGRFSGRQFSNSRSEMNVSTLELGDSALYLCASSSETRQGSSYNEQFFGPGTRLTVL.